One T cell receptor beta chain is described in this entry. Trimming took off 1 base at V and 8 bases at J, with 11 bases between the two ends. The CDR3 has 13 residues. The germline V gene encodes CDR1 MGHRA and CDR2 YSYEKL. These data originate in a study of T cell changes during pregnancy in multiple sclerosis. The repertoire was sequenced with immunoSEQ multiplex PCR; TCRdb's copy has only in-frame clones and lacks some. The sample has around 100,000 clones, approximately 90% seen once. This specimen was peripheral blood, taken in the third trimester of pregnancy. The chain couples TRBV4-1 to TRBJ1-2; no clear D. The source of this sequence is a female donor with multiple sclerosis, enrolled in a pregnancy study. For the CDR3, the DNA is TGCGCCAGCAGCCAAGCAAGGACGGGGGGCTACACCTTC. This codes for CASSQARTGGYTF.